Given below is one TCR beta chain in context. The antigen remains undetermined. This entry comes from a study of T cell clonotyping in hematopoietic cell transplantation. Study information: Recipients' pretransplant samples followed cytoreduction. Study-level results: At the given depth, recipient repertoires were over 95% de novo clonotypes.

V was shortened by 6 bases and J by 4 bases, with 7 bases between the two germline ends. The CDR3 is made up of 12 amino acids. Germline V lookup: CDR1 LNHDA, CDR2 SQIVND (reference sequence). The data were produced by immunoSEQ multiplex PCR, yet TCRdb's version contains in-frame clones alone and is incomplete. The sample contains 49,000 or so clones, roughly 80% of which appear only once. Time point specified: recipient sample about 28 days before transplant, after cytoreduction. The TCR comes from a man between 60 and 75 years old with myelodysplastic syndrome. Some clones in this sample may be carry-over from other donors' samples. V gene TRBV19 combines with J gene TRBJ1-5; possibly TRBD1 for D (5 bases). The sequences come from peripheral blood mononuclear cells, collected before stem cell transplant. CDR3 protein: CASSQGNQPQHF. The DNA for the CDR3 is TGTGCCAGTAGCCAGGGAAATCAGCCCCAGCATTTT. The full variable domain, with the rest looked up from reference TRBV19 and TRBJ1-5, is DGGITQSPKYLFRKEGQNVTLSCEQNLNHDAMYWYRQDPGQGLRLIYYSQIVNDFQKGDIAEGYSVSREKKESFPLTVTSAQKNPTAFYLCASSQGNQPQHFGDGTRLSIL.